The clone carrying this T cell receptor (beta chain) was seen at least ten times. Each CDR3 protein gets one entry after TCRdb re-called the reads with MiXCR. The sample has 250,000 or so distinct CDR3 sequences; around 26% are singletons. V was shortened by 8 bases and J by 6 bases, with 13 bases between the two germline ends. This CDR3 is 12 amino acids long. Germline CDR1 SNHLY, CDR2 FYNNEI. The entry originates in a study of kidney transplant recipient with SARS-CoV-2 infection. The chain combines TRBV2 with TRBJ2-5, with D unresolved. This sample comprised a blood sample, obtained at baseline and on roughly day 110 from a kidney transplant recipient. This TCR came from a young adult male patient who had COVID-19 and was a kidney transplant recipient. Some T cells could come from the graft donor. CDR3 loop: CASQIGRQTQYF. Here the CDR3 DNA reads TGTGCCAGCCAGATAGGCAGGCAGACCCAGTACTTC.